The 16 T cell receptor beta chains given below trace back to one sample, sequenced in a study of blood T cell repertoires in COVID-19. Repertoires were generated with immunoSEQ multiplex PCR, while TCRdb's copy carries only in-frame clones and drops some. The data hold about 210,000 clones, with around 84% observed a single time. The sample was peripheral blood. The receptors derive from a man aged 45 to 65 with active or convalescent COVID-19.

J is TRBJ1-2 and V is TRBV2, with 8 bases aligning to TRBD1. Germline V lookup: CDR1 SNHLY, CDR2 FYNNEI. The CDR3 has 14 residues. V gave up 3 bases and J gave up 7 bases; unmatched junction bases: 7. CDR3 region: CASSDISGGTGYTF. CDR3 coding DNA: TGTGCCAGCAGTGATATCTCAGGGGGCACTGGCTACACCTTC.

V gene TRBV10-1 combines with J gene TRBJ2-5; no firm D call. CDR1 is WNHNN and CDR2 is SYGVQD in the germline V gene (reference sequence). V lost 8 bases and J lost 2, with 9 bases in between. The CDR3 is 12 residues long. The CDR3 region has the DNA TGCGCCAGCGCTGGCCCACAAGAGACCCAGTACTTC. It yields the protein CASAGPQETQYF.

V is TRBV28 and J is TRBJ1-5, with 9 bases lining up with TRBD1. J lost 5 bases, V lost 4 bases, and 3 bases had no gene match. The CDR3 runs 14 residues. The germline CDR1 and CDR2 sequences are MDHEN and SYDVKM. This CDR3 is CASSSGQGYQPQHF. CDR3 DNA sequence: TGTGCCAGCAGTTCTGGACAGGGGTATCAGCCCCAGCATTTT.

This clone was counted only a few times. The chain is built from TRBV7-2 and TRBJ2-7, with D maybe TRBD1 (5 bases). Germline CDR1 SGHTA, CDR2 FQGNSA. The CDR3 runs to 14 residues. V shed 5 bases and J shed 4 bases, with 15 bases lying between them. This CDR3 reads CASSRDSKVYEQYF. The CDR3 nucleotides read TGTGCCAGCAGCAGAGACAGCAAAGTGTACGAGCAGTACTTC.

This chain connects TRBV7-8 to TRBJ2-3; 10 bases agree with TRBD2. The germline V gene encodes CDR1 SGHVS and CDR2 FQNEAQ. The CDR3 consists of 18 residues. V lost 7 bases, J lost 0 bases, and 13 bases stayed unmatched. CDR3 loop: CASKERGGLLYSTDTQYF. The CDR3 DNA follows: TGTGCCAGCAAGGAGCGGGGGGGCCTATTATATAGCACAGATACGCAGTATTTT.

The rearrangement links TRBV7-2 to TRBJ2-1; TRBD1 aligns across 10 bases. Germline lookup yields CDR1 SGHTA and CDR2 FQGNSA. The CDR3 contains 15 residues. V lost 4 bases and J lost 3; bases outside the gene matches: 3. CDR3 region: CASSSDRGFYNEQFF. CDR3 bases: TGTGCCAGCAGCTCGGACAGGGGGTTCTACAATGAGCAGTTCTTC.

The rearrangement links TRBV3-1 (or the pseudogene TRBV3-2) to TRBJ2-1, with D perhaps TRBD2 (6 bases). CDR1 is LGHDT, CDR2 YNNKEL, per germline (reference sequence). The CDR3 contains 18 residues. The V and J ends lost 6 bases and 0 bases respectively, with 21 bases between them. The CDR3 DNA reads TGTGCCAGCAGGCCCGGACTATCTACCCCAGGCTCCTACAATGAGCAGTTCTTC. This encodes CASRPGLSTPGSYNEQFF.

This clone showed up just a few times. The rearrangement joins TRBV19 to TRBJ1-2; a weak D match, TRBD1 (5 bases). Trimming pared 5 bases from V and 1 base from J, leaving 14 bases between. Germline V lookup: CDR1 LNHDA, CDR2 SQIVND (reference sequence). The CDR3 covers 15 residues. The CDR3 spells CASSLDPGGNYGYTF. The CDR3 nucleotides are TGTGCCAGTAGTCTCGACCCGGGGGGTAACTATGGCTACACCTTC.

This chain links TRBV23-1 with TRBJ1-3; D possibly corresponds to TRBD1 (6 bases). TRBV23-1 belongs to the ORF category, with a function that is uncertain. Trimming removed 0 bases from V and 4 bases from J, with 16 bases in between. The CDR3 has 17 residues. The CDR3 region is CASSQSRGNRAGNTIYF. DNA of the CDR3: TGCGCCAGCAGTCAATCTAGGGGGAACAGGGCCGGAAACACCATATATTTT.

The rearrangement links TRBV10-3 to TRBJ1-4, with 8 bases fitting TRBD1. The length of the CDR3 is 18 residues. The germline V gene encodes CDR1 ENHRY and CDR2 SYGVKD. V gave up 3 bases and J gave up 2 bases; unmatched junction bases: 11. The CDR3 region has the DNA TGTGCCATCAGTGACTCGAGGGTCCAGGGGGCGACTAATGAAAAACTGTTTTTT. Translation gives CAISDSRVQGATNEKLFF.

The V and J genes are TRBV5-1 and TRBJ2-7; the D is unclear. The V and J ends lost 6 bases and 0 bases respectively, with 4 bases between them. Germline V gives CDR1 SGHRS, CDR2 YFSETQ. This CDR3 has 11 residues. CDR3 in amino acids: CASTLSYEQYV. The CDR3 DNA follows: TGCGCCAGCACCCTCTCCTACGAGCAGTACGTC.

The count of this clone is one. The chain couples TRBV5-4 to TRBJ2-5; 10 bases fit TRBD2. Germline V gene sequence: CDR1 SGHNT, CDR2 YYREEE (reference sequence). Germline trimming cut 1 base from V and 4 bases from J; bases unmatched to any gene: 4. This CDR3 region has 15 residues. CDR3 residues: CASSLTSGVGETQYF. Written as DNA, the CDR3 is TGTGCCAGCAGCTTGACTAGCGGGGTCGGAGAGACCCAGTACTTC.

This clone was counted between two and nine times. The chain couples TRBV6-2 or TRBV6-3 to TRBJ1-2, with D possibly matching TRBD1 (6 bases). Trimming removed 5 bases at V and 2 bases at J, with 15 bases between. Germline CDR1 is MNHEY and CDR2 is SVGEGT. The CDR3 covers 15 residues. The CDR3 protein is CASSPGQKPNYGYTF. CDR3 DNA: TGTGCCAGCAGTCCAGGACAGAAACCGAACTATGGCTACACCTTC.

The CDR3 is CASSPDREDEQFF. Here the CDR3 DNA reads TGTGCCAGCTCACCGGACAGGGAGGATGAGCAGTTCTTC. This sequence joins TRBV18 and TRBJ2-1, with 8 bases fitting TRBD1. The ends lost 3 bases at V and 8 bases at J; junction bases unmatched: 3. The germline gives CDR1 KGHSH, CDR2 LQKENI. The CDR3 length is 13 residues. Combining the CDR3 with reference TRBV18 and TRBJ2-1 gives the whole variable domain NAGVMQNPRHLVRRRGQEARLRCSPMKGHSHVYWYRQLPEEGLKFMVYLQKENIIDESGMPKERFSAEFPKEGPSILRIQQVVRGDSAAYFCASSPDREDEQFFGPGTRLTVL.

The rearrangement links TRBV28 to TRBJ1-4, with TRBD1 matching 9 bases. CDR3 length equals 16 residues. Germline values: CDR1 MDHEN, CDR2 SYDVKM. J lost 8 bases, V lost 5 bases, and 12 bases had no gene match. CDR3 nucleotide sequence: TGTGCCAGCAGTCACTTACGACAGGGGGAGGAAGAAAAACTGTTTTTT. This sequence encodes CASSHLRQGEEEKLFF.

The V gene is TRBV6-2 or TRBV6-3, the J gene TRBJ2-5, with a weak D call TRBD2 (6 bases). The CDR3 is 11 residues long. Germline CDR1 reads MNHEY; CDR2 reads SVGEGT. V gave up 6 bases and J gave up 9 bases, with 11 bases separating them. CDR3 amino acids: CASSPWGAQYF. The DNA for the CDR3 is TGTGCCAGCAGCCCGTGGGGGGCCCAGTACTTC.